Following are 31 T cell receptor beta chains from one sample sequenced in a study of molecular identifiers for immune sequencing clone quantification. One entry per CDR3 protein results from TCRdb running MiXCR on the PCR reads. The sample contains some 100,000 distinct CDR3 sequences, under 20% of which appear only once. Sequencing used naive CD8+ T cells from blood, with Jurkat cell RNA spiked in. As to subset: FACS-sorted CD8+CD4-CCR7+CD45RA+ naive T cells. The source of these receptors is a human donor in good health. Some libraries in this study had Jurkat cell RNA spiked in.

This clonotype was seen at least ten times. As DNA, the CDR3 is TGTGCCAGCGAGGGGCAGGGGGCCACTGAAGCTTTCTTT. Translating it yields CASEGQGATEAFF. This chain links TRBV25-1 with TRBJ1-1; 8 positions agree with TRBD1. The CDR3 runs 13 residues. Per the germline V gene, CDR1 is MGHDK and CDR2 is SYGVNS. Trimming removed 8 bases from V and 4 bases from J; junction bases left unmatched: 6.

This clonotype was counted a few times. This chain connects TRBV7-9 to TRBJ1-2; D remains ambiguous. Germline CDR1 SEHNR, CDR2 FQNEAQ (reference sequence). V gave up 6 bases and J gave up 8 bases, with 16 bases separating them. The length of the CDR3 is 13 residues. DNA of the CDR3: TGTGCCAGCAGTCCCGGAAGCTTTGAAGGCTACACCTTC. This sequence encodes CASSPGSFEGYTF. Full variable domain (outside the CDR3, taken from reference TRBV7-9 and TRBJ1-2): DTGVSQNPRHKITKRGQNVTFRCDPISEHNRLYWYRQTLGQGPEFLTYFQNEAQLEKSRLLSDRFSAERPKGSFSTLEIQRTEQGDSAMYLCASSPGSFEGYTFGSGTRLTVV.

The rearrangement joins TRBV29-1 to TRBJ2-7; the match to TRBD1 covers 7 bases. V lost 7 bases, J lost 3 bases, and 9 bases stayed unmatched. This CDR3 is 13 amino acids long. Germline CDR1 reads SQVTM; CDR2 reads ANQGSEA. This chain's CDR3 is CSAVHRGRYEQYF. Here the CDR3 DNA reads TGCAGCGCCGTCCACAGGGGCCGCTACGAGCAGTACTTC.

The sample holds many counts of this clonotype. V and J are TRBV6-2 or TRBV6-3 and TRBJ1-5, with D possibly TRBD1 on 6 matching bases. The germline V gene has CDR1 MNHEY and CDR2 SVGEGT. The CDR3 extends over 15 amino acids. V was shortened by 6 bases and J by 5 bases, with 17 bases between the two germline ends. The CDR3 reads CASRTRGSGDQPQHF. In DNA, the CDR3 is TGTGCCAGCAGAACCAGGGGTTCCGGGGATCAGCCCCAGCATTTT.

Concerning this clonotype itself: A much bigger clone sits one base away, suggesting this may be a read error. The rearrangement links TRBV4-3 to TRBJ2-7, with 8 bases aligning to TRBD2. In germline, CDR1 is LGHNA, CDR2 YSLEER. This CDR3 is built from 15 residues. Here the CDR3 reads CVSSQDRGGRNEQYF. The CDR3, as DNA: TGCGTCAGCAGCCAAGATCGCGGGGGGAGGAACGAGCAGTACTTC.

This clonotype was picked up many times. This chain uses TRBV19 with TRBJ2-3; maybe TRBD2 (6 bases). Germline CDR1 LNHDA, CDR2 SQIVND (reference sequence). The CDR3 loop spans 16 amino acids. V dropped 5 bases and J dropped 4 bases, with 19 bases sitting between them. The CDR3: CASSSGGGEAADTQYF. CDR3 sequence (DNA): TGTGCCAGTAGTTCGGGTGGCGGGGAGGCCGCAGATACGCAGTATTTT.

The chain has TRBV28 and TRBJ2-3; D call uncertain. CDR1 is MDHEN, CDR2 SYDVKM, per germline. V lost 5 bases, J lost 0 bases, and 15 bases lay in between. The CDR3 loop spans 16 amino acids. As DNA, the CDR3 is TGTGCCAGCAGTCCTATTGACCGAGCTAGCACAGATACGCAGTATTTT. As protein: CASSPIDRASTDTQYF. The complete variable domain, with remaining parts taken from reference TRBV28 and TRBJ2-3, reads DVKVTQSSRYLVKRTGEKVFLECVQDMDHENMFWYRQDPGLGLRLIYFSYDVKMKEKGDIPEGYSVSREKKERFSLILESASTNQTSMYLCASSPIDRASTDTQYFGPGTRLTVL.

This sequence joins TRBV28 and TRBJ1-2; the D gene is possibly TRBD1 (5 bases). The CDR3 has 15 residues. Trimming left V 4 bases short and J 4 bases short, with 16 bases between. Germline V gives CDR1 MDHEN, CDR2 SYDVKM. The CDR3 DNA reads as TGTGCCAGCAGTTATCCGGGGCAGGGTAGCTATGGCTACACCTTC. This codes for CASSYPGQGSYGYTF.

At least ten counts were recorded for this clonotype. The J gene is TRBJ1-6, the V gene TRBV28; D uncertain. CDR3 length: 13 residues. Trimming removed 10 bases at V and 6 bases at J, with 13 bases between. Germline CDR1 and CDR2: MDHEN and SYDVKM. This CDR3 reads CATRFGSNSPLHF. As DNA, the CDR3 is TGTGCCACCCGTTTCGGGAGTAATTCACCCCTCCACTTT.

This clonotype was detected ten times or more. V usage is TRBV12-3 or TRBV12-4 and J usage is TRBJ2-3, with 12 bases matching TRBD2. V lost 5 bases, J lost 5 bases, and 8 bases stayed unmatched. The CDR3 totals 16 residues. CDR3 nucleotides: TGTGCCAGCAGTACGACTAGCGGGGGATATGGAGATACGCAGTATTTT. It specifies CASSTTSGGYGDTQYF.

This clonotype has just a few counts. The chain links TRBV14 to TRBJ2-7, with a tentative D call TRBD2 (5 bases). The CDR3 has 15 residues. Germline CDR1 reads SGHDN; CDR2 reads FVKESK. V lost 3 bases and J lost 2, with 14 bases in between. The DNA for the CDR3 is TGTGCCAGCAGCCATGGTGTGGGAGTCCCCTACGAGCAGTACTTC. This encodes CASSHGVGVPYEQYF.

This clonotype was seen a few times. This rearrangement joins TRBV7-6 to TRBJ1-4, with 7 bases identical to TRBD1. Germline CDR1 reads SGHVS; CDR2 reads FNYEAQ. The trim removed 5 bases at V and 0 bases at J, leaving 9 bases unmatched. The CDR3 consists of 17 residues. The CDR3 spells CASSPGGGLATNEKLFF. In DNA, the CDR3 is TGTGCCAGCAGCCCAGGGGGGGGGCTGGCAACTAATGAAAAACTGTTTTTT.

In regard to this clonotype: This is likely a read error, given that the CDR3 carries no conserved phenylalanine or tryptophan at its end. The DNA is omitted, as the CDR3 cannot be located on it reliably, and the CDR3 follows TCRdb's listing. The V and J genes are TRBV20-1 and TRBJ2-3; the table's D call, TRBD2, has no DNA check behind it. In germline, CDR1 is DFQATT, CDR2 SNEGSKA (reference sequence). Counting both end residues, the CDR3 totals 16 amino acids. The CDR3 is CSARDGLAESTDTLYS.

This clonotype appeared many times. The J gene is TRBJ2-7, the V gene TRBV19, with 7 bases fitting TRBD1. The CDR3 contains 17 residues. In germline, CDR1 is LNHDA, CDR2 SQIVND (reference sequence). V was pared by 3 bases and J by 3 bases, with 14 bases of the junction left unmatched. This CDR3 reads CASSMSSQRQGLYEQYF. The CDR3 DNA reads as TGTGCCAGTAGTATGTCCTCCCAACGACAGGGCCTCTACGAGCAGTACTTC.

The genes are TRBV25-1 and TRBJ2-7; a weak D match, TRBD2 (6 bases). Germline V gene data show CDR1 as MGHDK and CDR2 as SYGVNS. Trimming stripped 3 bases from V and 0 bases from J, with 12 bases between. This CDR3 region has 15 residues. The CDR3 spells CASSDPAAGSYEQYF. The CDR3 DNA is TGTGCCAGCAGTGATCCAGCAGCGGGCTCCTACGAGCAGTACTTC.

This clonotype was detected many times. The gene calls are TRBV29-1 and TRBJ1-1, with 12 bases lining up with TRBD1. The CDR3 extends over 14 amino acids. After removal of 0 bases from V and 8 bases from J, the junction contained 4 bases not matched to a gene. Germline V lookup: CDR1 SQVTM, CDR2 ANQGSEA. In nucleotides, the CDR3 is TGCAGCGTTGAAGACCCGGGACAGGGGGCCGAAGCTTTCTTT. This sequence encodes CSVEDPGQGAEAFF. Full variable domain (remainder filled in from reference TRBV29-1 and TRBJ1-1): SAVISQKPSRDICQRGTSLTIQCQVDSQVTMMFWYRQQPGQSLTLIATANQGSEATYESGFVIDKFPISRPNLTFSTLTVSNMSPEDSSIYLCSVEDPGQGAEAFFGQGTRLTVV.

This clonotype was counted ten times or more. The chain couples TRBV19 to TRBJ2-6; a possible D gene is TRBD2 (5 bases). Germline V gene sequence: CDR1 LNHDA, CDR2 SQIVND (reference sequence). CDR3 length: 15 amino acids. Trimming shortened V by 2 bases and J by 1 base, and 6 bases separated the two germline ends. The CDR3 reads CASSISGSGANVLTF. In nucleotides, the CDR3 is TGTGCCAGTAGTATATCGGGGTCTGGGGCCAACGTCCTGACTTTC.

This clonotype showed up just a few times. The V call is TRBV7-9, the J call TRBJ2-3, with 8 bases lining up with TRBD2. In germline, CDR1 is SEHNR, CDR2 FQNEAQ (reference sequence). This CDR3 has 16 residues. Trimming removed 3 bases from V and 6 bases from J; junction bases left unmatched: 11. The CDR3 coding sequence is TGTGCCAGCAGCTTCGGGGTTTCGGGAGGGCTGGATACGCAGTATTTT. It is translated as CASSFGVSGGLDTQYF. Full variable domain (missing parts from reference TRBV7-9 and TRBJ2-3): DTGVSQNPRHKITKRGQNVTFRCDPISEHNRLYWYRQTLGQGPEFLTYFQNEAQLEKSRLLSDRFSAERPKGSFSTLEIQRTEQGDSAMYLCASSFGVSGGLDTQYFGPGTRLTVL.

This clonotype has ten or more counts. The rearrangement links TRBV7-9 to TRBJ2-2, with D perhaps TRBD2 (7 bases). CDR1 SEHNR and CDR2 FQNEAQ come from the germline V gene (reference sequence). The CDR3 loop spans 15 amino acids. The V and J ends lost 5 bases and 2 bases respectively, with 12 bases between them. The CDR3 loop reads CASSPRGANTGELFF. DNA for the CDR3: TGTGCCAGCAGCCCCCGGGGGGCAAACACCGGGGAGCTGTTTTTT.

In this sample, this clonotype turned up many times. DNA of the CDR3: TGCGCCAGCAGCCAAGAGGTCGGGAGGGCCTGGAATGAGCAGTTCTTC. Protein: CASSQEVGRAWNEQFF. The chain links TRBV4-3 to TRBJ2-1; 8 bases are a match to TRBD2. With 0 bases clipped from V and 7 bases from J, the junction kept 8 bases outside the gene matches. There are 16 residues in the CDR3. Germline V gene sequence: CDR1 LGHNA, CDR2 YSLEER.

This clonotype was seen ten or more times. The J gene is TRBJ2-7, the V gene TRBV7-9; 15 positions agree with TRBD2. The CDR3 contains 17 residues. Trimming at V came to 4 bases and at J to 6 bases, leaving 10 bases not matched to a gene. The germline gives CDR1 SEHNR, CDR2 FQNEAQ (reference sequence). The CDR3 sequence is CASSSPRTSGGAGEQYF. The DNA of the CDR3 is TGTGCCAGCAGCTCCCCCCGGACTAGCGGGGGGGCCGGCGAGCAGTACTTC.

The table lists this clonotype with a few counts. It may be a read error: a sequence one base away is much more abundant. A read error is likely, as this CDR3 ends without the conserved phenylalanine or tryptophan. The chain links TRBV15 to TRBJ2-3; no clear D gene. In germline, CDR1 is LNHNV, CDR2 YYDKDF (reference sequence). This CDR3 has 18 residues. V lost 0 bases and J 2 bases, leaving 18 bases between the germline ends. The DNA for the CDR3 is TGTGCCACCAGCAGAGAATCCCTAAGGACCGGACCCACAGATACGCAGTATCTT. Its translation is CATSRESLRTGPTDTQYL.

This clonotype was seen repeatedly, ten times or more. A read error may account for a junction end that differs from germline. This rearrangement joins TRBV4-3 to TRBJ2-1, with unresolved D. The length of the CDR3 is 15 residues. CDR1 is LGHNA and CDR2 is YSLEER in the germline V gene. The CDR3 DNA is TGCGCCAGCAGCCAAGTTGGGGTAGTAGACAATGAACAGTTCTTC. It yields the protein CASSQVGVVDNEQFF.

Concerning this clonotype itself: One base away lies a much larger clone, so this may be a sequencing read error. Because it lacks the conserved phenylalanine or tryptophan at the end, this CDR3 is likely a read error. CDR3 amino acids: CASSITGVWTEAFL. CDR3 nucleotides: TGTGCCAGCAGTATCACAGGGGTTTGGACTGAAGCTTTCTTA. The chain uses TRBV3-1 and TRBJ1-1, with 7 bases matching TRBD1. The J segment lost 5 bases and the V segment lost 6 bases, leaving 9 bases of the junction unmatched. Per the germline V gene, CDR1 is LGHDT and CDR2 is YNNKEL (reference sequence). The CDR3 contains 14 residues.

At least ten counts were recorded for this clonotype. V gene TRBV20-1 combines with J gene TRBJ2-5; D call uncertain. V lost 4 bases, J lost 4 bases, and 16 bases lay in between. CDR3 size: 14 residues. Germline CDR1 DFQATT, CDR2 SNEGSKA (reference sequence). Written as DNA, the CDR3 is TGCAGTGCTAAGGACGGAGAAAGAAGAGAGACCCAGTACTTC. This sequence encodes CSAKDGERRETQYF.

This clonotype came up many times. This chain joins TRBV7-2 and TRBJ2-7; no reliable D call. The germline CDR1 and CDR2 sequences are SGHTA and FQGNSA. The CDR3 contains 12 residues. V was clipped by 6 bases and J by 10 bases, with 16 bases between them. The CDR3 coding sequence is TGTGCCAGCAGTCCCCCTGACCGCATACAGTACTTC. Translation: CASSPPDRIQYF.

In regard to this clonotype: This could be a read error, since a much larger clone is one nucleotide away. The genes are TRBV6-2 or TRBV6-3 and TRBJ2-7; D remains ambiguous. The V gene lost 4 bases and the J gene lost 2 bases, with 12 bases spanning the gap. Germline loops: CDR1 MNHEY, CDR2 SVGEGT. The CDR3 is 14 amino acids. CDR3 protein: CASSSPGRPYEQYF. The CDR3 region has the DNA TGTGCCAGCAGTTCGCCGGGTCGACCCTACGAGCAGTACTTC.

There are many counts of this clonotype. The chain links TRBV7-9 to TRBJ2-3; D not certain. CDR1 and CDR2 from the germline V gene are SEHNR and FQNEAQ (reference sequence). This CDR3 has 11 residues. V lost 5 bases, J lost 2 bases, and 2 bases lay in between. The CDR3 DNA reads TGTGCCAGCAGCCCCACAGATACGCAGTATTTT. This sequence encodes CASSPTDTQYF.

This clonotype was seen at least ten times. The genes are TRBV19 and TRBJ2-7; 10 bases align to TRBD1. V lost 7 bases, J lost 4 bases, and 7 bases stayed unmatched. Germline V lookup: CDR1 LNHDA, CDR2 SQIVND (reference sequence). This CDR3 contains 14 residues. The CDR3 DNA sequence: TGTGCCAGTACCGTGACAGGGGGCTCTTACGAGCAGTACTTC. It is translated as CASTVTGGSYEQYF.

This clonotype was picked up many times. The DNA of the CDR3 is TGTGCTAGTGGTCCCTATACACCTTTCTCCGGGGAGCTGTTTTTT. It specifies CASGPYTPFSGELFF. The chain has TRBV12-5 and TRBJ2-2; no clear D. Germline V lookup: CDR1 LGHNT, CDR2 FRNRAP. This CDR3 comprises 15 residues. Trimming shortened V by 5 bases and J by 6 bases, and 16 bases separated the two germline ends.

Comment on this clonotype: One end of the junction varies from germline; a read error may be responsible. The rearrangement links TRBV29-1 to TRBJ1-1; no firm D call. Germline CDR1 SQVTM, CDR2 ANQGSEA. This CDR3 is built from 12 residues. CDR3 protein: CSVPPMNTEAFF. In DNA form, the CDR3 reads TGCAGCGTTCCGCCCATGAACACTGAAGCCTTCTTT.